This T cell receptor (beta chain) was identified in a study of T cell responses to AZD1222 COVID-19 vaccine. This CDR3 is 14 amino acids long. CDR1 is LGHDT, CDR2 YNNKEL, per germline (reference sequence). V was pared by 3 bases and J by 6 bases, with 7 bases of the junction left unmatched. TCRdb's copy holds only in-frame clones and misses some; the assay was immunoSEQ multiplex PCR. The data show 90,000 to 150,000 clones, 70% to 90% seen once. Study results and limitations: It should be noted that donors were predominantly white British and more often female, and clonal diversity was possibly underestimated. Recipients of two AZD1222 doses showed rising Spike-specific TCR breadth and depth. Nearly half of the spike-specific TCRs reportedly recognize variant regions that carry no mutations.

Only one count was recorded for this clone. Antigen: not known. The chain has TRBV3-1 (or the pseudogene TRBV3-2) and TRBJ1-1, with 7 bases lining up with TRBD1. The sample consisted of peripheral blood, taken on day 0 of AZD1222 vaccination. The sequence derives from an adult in good health. Here the CDR3 DNA reads TGTGCCAGCAGCCAGGACAGGTATTCCCCTGAAGCTTTCTTT. Its protein product is CASSQDRYSPEAFF.